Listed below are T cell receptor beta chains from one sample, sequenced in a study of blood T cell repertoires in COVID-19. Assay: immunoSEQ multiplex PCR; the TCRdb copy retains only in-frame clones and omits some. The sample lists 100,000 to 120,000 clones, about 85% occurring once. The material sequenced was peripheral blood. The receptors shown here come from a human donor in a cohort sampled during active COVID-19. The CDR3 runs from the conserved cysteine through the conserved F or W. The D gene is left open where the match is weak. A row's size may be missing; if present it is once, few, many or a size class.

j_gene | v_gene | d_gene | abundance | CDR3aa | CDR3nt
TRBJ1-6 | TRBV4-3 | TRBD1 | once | CASSQVLQGGDNSPLHF | TGCGCCAGCAGCCAAGTATTACAGGGGGGGGATAATTCACCCCTCCACTTT
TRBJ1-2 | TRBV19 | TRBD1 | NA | CASNPRDRLYGYTF | TGTGCCAGTAACCCTCGGGACAGACTTTATGGCTACACCTTC
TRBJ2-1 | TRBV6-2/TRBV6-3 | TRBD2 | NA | CASSYLAGADEQFF | TGTGCCAGCAGTTATCTAGCGGGGGCTGATGAGCAGTTCTTC
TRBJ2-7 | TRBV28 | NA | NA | CASSFRLTYEQYF | TGTGCCAGCAGTTTCAGACTAACCTACGAGCAGTACTTC
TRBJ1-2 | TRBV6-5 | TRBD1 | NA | CASKWDSNYGYTF | TGTGCCAGCAAGTGGGACAGTAACTATGGCTACACCTTC
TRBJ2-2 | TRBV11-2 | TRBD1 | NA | CASSEDRVNTGELFF | TGTGCCAGCAGCGAGGACAGGGTGAACACCGGGGAGCTGTTTTTT
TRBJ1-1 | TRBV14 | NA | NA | CASSHIVNTEAFF | TGTGCCAGCAGCCATATAGTGAACACTGAAGCTTTCTTT
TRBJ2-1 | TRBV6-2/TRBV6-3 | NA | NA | CASSRAYNEQFF | TGTGCCAGCAGTCGGGCCTACAATGAGCAGTTCTTC
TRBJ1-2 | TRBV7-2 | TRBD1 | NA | CASSLTTGWNYGYTF | TGTGCCAGCAGCTTAACGACAGGGTGGAACTATGGCTACACCTTC
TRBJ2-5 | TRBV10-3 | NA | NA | CAISGRGKEETQYF | TGTGCCATCAGTGGACGGGGGAAGGAAGAGACCCAGTACTTC
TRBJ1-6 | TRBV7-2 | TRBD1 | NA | CASSQRQGASPLHF | TGTGCCAGCAGCCAGCGACAGGGGGCTTCACCCCTCCACTTT
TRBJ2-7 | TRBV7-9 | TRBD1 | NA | CASSLSTGTGIHEQYF | TGTGCCAGCAGCTTATCTACCGGGACAGGGATCCACGAGCAGTACTTC
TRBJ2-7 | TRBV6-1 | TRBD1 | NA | CASSEQGQAGYEQYF | TGTGCCAGCAGTGAACAAGGACAGGCGGGCTACGAGCAGTACTTC
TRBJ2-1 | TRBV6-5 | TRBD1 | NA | CASSSAGGSYNEQFF | TGTGCCAGCAGTTCCGCAGGGGGCTCCTACAATGAGCAGTTCTTC
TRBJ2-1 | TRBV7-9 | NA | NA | CASSLANREKEQFF | TGTGCCAGCAGCTTAGCAAACAGGGAAAAGGAGCAGTTCTTC
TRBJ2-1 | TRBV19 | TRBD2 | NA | CASRDLSGGPKGGYNEQFF | TGTGCCAGTAGGGACTTGAGCGGGGGACCCAAAGGGGGGTACAATGAGCAGTTCTTC
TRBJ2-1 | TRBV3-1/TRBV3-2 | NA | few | CASKTGNNEQFF | TGTGCCAGCAAAACGGGGAACAATGAGCAGTTCTTC
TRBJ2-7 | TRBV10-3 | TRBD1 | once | CAISDSPGTGANEQYF | TGTGCCATCAGTGATTCCCCCGGGACAGGGGCTAACGAGCAGTACTTC
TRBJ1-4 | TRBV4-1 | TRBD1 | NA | CASEGDRQEKLFF | TGCGCCAGCGAGGGGGACAGGCAGGAAAAACTGTTTTTT
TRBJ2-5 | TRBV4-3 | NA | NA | CASSQDRRTRGTQYF | TGCGCCAGCAGCCAAGATCGGCGGACGCGGGGGACCCAGTACTTC
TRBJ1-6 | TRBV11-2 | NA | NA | CTSSLVQGNSPLHF | TGTACCAGCAGCTTAGTACAGGGAAATTCACCCCTCCACTTT
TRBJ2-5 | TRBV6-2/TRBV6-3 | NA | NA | CASSYGDYHQETQYF | TGTGCCAGCAGTTACGGTGACTATCACCAAGAGACCCAGTACTTC
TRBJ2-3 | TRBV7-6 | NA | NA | CASSLSRWAPTDTQYF | TGTGCCAGCAGCTTAAGTCGATGGGCCCCCACAGATACGCAGTATTTT
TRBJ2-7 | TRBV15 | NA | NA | CATSIGSYEQYF | TGTGCCACCAGCATCGGCTCCTACGAGCAGTACTTC
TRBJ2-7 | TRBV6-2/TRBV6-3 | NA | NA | CASSYFHAGSGYEQYF | TGTGCCAGCAGTTACTTCCACGCGGGGAGTGGATACGAGCAGTACTTC
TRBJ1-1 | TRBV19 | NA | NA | CASRIPGGGEAFF | TGTGCCAGTAGGATCCCTGGGGGAGGTGAAGCTTTCTTT
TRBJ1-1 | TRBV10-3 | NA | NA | CAISEPLQLTEAFF | TGTGCCATCAGTGAGCCGCTACAGCTAACTGAAGCTTTCTTT
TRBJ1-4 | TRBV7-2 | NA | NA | CASSFLGQPYEKLFF | TGTGCCAGCAGCTTCTTAGGACAGCCTTATGAAAAACTGTTTTTT
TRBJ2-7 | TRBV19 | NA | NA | CASSRSGRTYEQYF | TGTGCCAGTAGTAGGTCCGGGAGAACATACGAGCAGTACTTC
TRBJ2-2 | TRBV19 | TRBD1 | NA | CASSIQGADGELFF | TGTGCCAGTAGTATACAGGGGGCCGACGGGGAGCTGTTTTTT
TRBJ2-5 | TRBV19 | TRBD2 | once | CASSSGGSQETQYF | TGTGCCAGTTCTAGCGGGGGCTCCCAAGAGACCCAGTACTTC
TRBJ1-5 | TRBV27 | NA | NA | CASSLQGGQPQHF | TGTGCCAGCAGTTTACAGGGTGGCCAGCCCCAGCATTTT
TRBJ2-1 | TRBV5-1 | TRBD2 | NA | CASSLATAGGIHEQFF | TGCGCCAGCAGCTTGGCCACAGCGGGGGGGATCCATGAGCAGTTCTTC
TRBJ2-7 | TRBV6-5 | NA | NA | CASSYALGGPYEQYF | TGTGCCAGCAGTTACGCCCTAGGGGGACCATACGAGCAGTACTTC
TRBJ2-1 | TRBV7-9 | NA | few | CASSKEGTLEQFF | TGTGCCAGCAGCAAAGAGGGGACTCTGGAGCAGTTCTTC
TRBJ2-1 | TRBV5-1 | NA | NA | CASSLDGTSYNEQFF | TGCGCCAGCAGCTTAGACGGGACATCCTACAATGAGCAGTTCTTC
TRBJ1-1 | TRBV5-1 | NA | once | CASSSATPNTEAFF | TGCGCCAGCAGCTCGGCGACACCGAACACTGAAGCTTTCTTT
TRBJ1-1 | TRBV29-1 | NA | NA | CSVTGGRKAFF | TGCAGCGTTACCGGAGGTCGTAAAGCTTTCTTT
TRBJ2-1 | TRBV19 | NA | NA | CASRTAVGFDEQFF | TGTGCCAGCCGGACAGCGGTGGGCTTCGATGAGCAGTTCTTC